The 31 T cell receptor beta chains below come from one sample, sequenced in a study of molecular identifiers for immune sequencing clone quantification. TCRdb re-derived calls from the PCR reads in MiXCR, one entry per CDR3 protein. This table has around 460,000 distinct CDR3 sequences, around 23% appearing once. Sequencing was performed on naive CD8+ T cells from blood, with Jurkat cell RNA spiked in. As for subset: FACS-sorted CD8+CD4-CCR7+CD45RA+ naive T cells. The receptors derive from a human donor in good health. Some libraries in this study had Jurkat cell RNA spiked in.

As to this clonotype: Since the CDR3 does not end with the conserved phenylalanine or tryptophan, this likely comes from a read error. V is TRBV7-2 and J is TRBJ2-7; the D is unclear. The end of the DNA is better explained by TRBJ2-5, so the J call may be wrong. The CDR3 is made up of 14 amino acids. The germline gives CDR1 SGHTA, CDR2 FQGNSA. The DNA of the CDR3 is TGTGCCAGCAGCTCGTGGGAAGGACGAGAGACCCAGTACATC. It is translated as CASSSWEGRETQYI.

There are many counts of this clonotype. The rearrangement joins TRBV7-4 to TRBJ2-1; a possible D gene is TRBD2 (6 bases). V shed 0 bases and J shed 5 bases, with 17 bases lying between them. CDR1 is SGHVT and CDR2 is SQSDAQ in the germline V gene. There are 17 residues in the CDR3. The CDR3 bases are TGTGCCAGCAGCTTAGCGTCGCGGGAACCTCCAGACAATGAGCAGTTCTTC. Its protein product is CASSLASREPPDNEQFF.

This chain links TRBV14 with TRBJ1-2, with D possibly being TRBD1 (5 bases). Germline CDR1 reads SGHDN; CDR2 reads FVKESK. Trimming took 1 base from V and 4 from J, leaving 10 bases between them. The CDR3 consists of 14 residues. CDR3 region: CASSQAGDCYGYTF. The CDR3 bases are TGTGCCAGCAGCCAAGCCGGGGACTGCTATGGCTACACCTTC.

This clonotype was detected many times. The rearrangement joins TRBV4-3 to TRBJ1-5, with a possible D match to TRBD1 (5 bases). Germline V lookup: CDR1 LGHNA, CDR2 YSLEER. Trimming removed 2 bases from V and 0 bases from J, with 11 bases in between. CDR3 length equals 16 residues. The CDR3 protein is CASSQSRDGSNQPQHF. In DNA form, the CDR3 reads TGCGCCAGCAGCCAATCCCGGGACGGTAGCAATCAGCCCCAGCATTTT.

On this clonotype: An end of the junction differs from the germline gene, which may be a read error. V and J are TRBV27 and TRBJ2-7; TRBD1 agrees at 8 bases. Per the germline V gene, CDR1 is MNHEY and CDR2 is SMNVEV (reference sequence). The CDR3 runs to 15 residues. In DNA, the CDR3 is TGTGCCAGCAGTGGATCAACGACAGGGGCCTACAAGCAGTACTTC. It is translated as CASSGSTTGAYKQYF.

CDR3 in DNA: TGTGCCAGCAGCCACACAATTGCTAGCGGGGTGGATGAGCAGTTCTTC. It is translated as CASSHTIASGVDEQFF. The chain joins TRBV3-1 to TRBJ2-1, with 9 bases identical to TRBD2. There are 16 residues in the CDR3. Germline V gives CDR1 LGHDT, CDR2 YNNKEL (reference sequence). Trimming removed 3 bases from V and 8 bases from J; junction bases left unmatched: 11.

For this clonotype: A single base separates this from a much larger clone, so it may be a read error. The chain employs TRBV10-3 and TRBJ2-7, with 9 positions matching TRBD2. The V gene's germline CDR1 is ENHRY and CDR2 SYGVKD. The CDR3 loop spans 14 amino acids. V gave up 4 bases and J gave up 3 bases; unmatched junction bases: 4. The CDR3 protein is CAISGLAGYYEQYF. CDR3 nucleotide sequence: TGTGCCATCAGTGGTCTAGCGGGGTACTACGAGCAGTACTTC.

The chain employs TRBV6-2 or TRBV6-3 and TRBJ2-7, with 7 bases identical to TRBD2. The CDR3 covers 14 residues. V shed 11 bases, J shed 12 bases, and the junction held 22 bases outside the gene matches. Germline-derived CDR1 and CDR2 are MNHEY and SVGEGT. CDR3 sequence: CARHNRDYRYAPYF. The CDR3 nucleotides read TGTGCCCGCCATAACCGGGACTATCGGTACGCGCCGTACTTC.

This chain joins TRBV20-1 and TRBJ2-5; maybe TRBD2 (6 bases). Germline V lookup: CDR1 DFQATT, CDR2 SNEGSKA (reference sequence). The V end was cut by 5 bases, the J end by 1 base, with 11 bases between. The length of the CDR3 is 13 residues. The CDR3 loop reads CSARGSAQETQYF. CDR3 coding DNA: TGCAGTGCTCGGGGGAGCGCCCAAGAGACCCAGTACTTC.

This clonotype was seen a handful of times. V gene TRBV11-2 combines with J gene TRBJ2-7; a weak D match, TRBD1 (6 bases). V was trimmed by 0 bases and J by 7 bases, leaving 13 bases between them. This CDR3 region has 14 residues. In germline, CDR1 is SGHAT, CDR2 FQNNGV. CDR3 sequence reads: CASSLDSRGWEQYF. Here the CDR3 DNA reads TGTGCCAGCAGCTTAGATAGCAGGGGATGGGAGCAGTACTTC.

The chain carries TRBV7-9 and TRBJ2-6, with no clear D. The V and J ends lost 5 bases and 4 bases respectively, with 15 bases between them. The CDR3 totals 16 residues. Germline values: CDR1 SEHNR, CDR2 FQNEAQ (reference sequence). CDR3 in amino acids: CASSPQYSGGANVLTF. The CDR3 DNA follows: TGTGCCAGCAGCCCCCAGTACTCTGGGGGGGCCAACGTCCTGACTTTC.

J is TRBJ1-1 and V is TRBV27, with 9 positions matching TRBD1. The germline gives CDR1 MNHEY, CDR2 SMNVEV (reference sequence). Trimming at V came to 9 bases and at J to 0 bases, leaving 8 bases not matched to a gene. The CDR3 is 15 amino acids. Written as DNA, the CDR3 is TGTGCCAGTGGACAGGGGCCATATATGAACACTGAAGCTTTCTTT. Protein: CASGQGPYMNTEAFF.

This clonotype was recorded at least ten times. The V call is TRBV6-5, the J call TRBJ2-1, with a possible D match to TRBD1 (6 bases). This CDR3 contains 14 residues. V was shortened by 4 bases and J by 1 base, with 8 bases between the two germline ends. Germline values: CDR1 MNHEY, CDR2 SVGAGI. Here the CDR3 DNA reads TGTGCCAGCAGTTTACAGGGTTCCTACAATGAGCAGTTCTTC. It yields the protein CASSLQGSYNEQFF.

This clonotype was counted ten times or more. The chain couples TRBV4-3 to TRBJ2-5, with 7 bases matching TRBD2. Germline V gene sequence: CDR1 LGHNA, CDR2 YSLEER. The length of the CDR3 is 15 residues. V lost 0 bases, J lost 6 bases, and 7 bases stayed unmatched. CDR3 nucleotides: TGCGCCAGCAGCCAAGATTACGGCGGGAGTAAGACCCAGTACTTC. This translates into CASSQDYGGSKTQYF.

This clonotype was detected ten times or more. The chain employs TRBV3-1 and TRBJ2-2, with D unresolved. The germline CDR1 and CDR2 sequences are LGHDT and YNNKEL (reference sequence). CDR3 size: 17 residues. The V end lost 1 base, the J end lost 6 bases, and 18 bases lay between the germline ends. CDR3 DNA sequence: TGTGCCAGCAGCCAAGCACCAATCCCGTGGGCCTCCGGGGAGCTGTTTTTT. Translation gives CASSQAPIPWASGELFF. Together with reference TRBV3-1 and TRBJ2-2, the CDR3 gives the full variable domain: DTAVSQTPKYLVTQMGNDKSIKCEQNLGHDTMYWYKQDSKKFLKIMFSYNNKELIINETVPNRFSPKSPDKAHLNLHINSLELGDSAVYFCASSQAPIPWASGELFFGEGSRLTVL.

V usage is TRBV6-1 and J usage is TRBJ1-5; maybe TRBD1 (5 bases). Germline CDR1 and CDR2: MNHNS and SASEGT. The CDR3 has 14 residues. Trimming took 2 bases from V and 7 from J, leaving 12 bases between them. For the CDR3, the DNA is TGTGCCAGCAGTGAACAGGGTCTAGGGCAGCCCCAGCATTTT. It specifies CASSEQGLGQPQHF.

This clonotype came up a few times. The chain has TRBV4-3 and TRBJ2-1, with D maybe TRBD2 (6 bases). From germline, CDR1 is LGHNA and CDR2 YSLEER. The CDR3 contains 16 residues. Between the trimmed V and J ends, which lost 0 bases and 5 bases, there was a span of 14 bases. Here the CDR3 DNA reads TGCGCCAGCAGCCAAGAAGATGGCGGGGCCAACAATGAGCAGTTCTTC. Translation: CASSQEDGGANNEQFF.

In its sample, this clonotype was seen many times. V is TRBV14 and J is TRBJ1-1; the D is unclear. The germline gives CDR1 SGHDN, CDR2 FVKESK. The CDR3 loop spans 15 amino acids. V gave up 0 bases and J gave up 3 bases, with 11 bases separating them. The CDR3 spells CASSQEGLWYTEAFF. Here the CDR3 DNA reads TGTGCCAGCAGCCAAGAAGGGTTATGGTACACTGAAGCTTTCTTT. Full variable domain (missing parts from reference TRBV14 and TRBJ1-1): EAGVTQFPSHSVIEKGQTVTLRCDPISGHDNLYWYRRVMGKEIKFLLHFVKESKQDESGMPNNRFLAERTGGTYSTLKVQPAELEDSGVYFCASSQEGLWYTEAFFGQGTRLTVV.

The V call is TRBV7-9, the J call TRBJ2-5; the match to TRBD1 covers 7 bases. With 5 bases clipped from V and 0 bases from J, the junction kept 9 bases outside the gene matches. From germline, CDR1 is SEHNR and CDR2 FQNEAQ (reference sequence). The CDR3 is 16 amino acids. The CDR3 protein is CASSNRQGEYQETQYF. The DNA of the CDR3 is TGTGCCAGCAGCAACCGACAGGGCGAATACCAAGAGACCCAGTACTTC.

This clonotype was counted a few times. V usage is TRBV12-3 or TRBV12-4 and J usage is TRBJ2-1, with unresolved D. This CDR3 comprises 13 residues. The V and J ends lost 2 bases and 4 bases respectively, with 6 bases between them. CDR3 sequence (DNA): TGTGCCAGCAGTTTATTGGGATACAATGAGCAGTTCTTC. Its protein is CASSLLGYNEQFF.

About this clonotype: A clone one base away is much larger, so this may be a read error. Given the absence of the conserved phenylalanine or tryptophan at the CDR3 end, a read error is likely. The CDR3 coding sequence is TGCGCCAGCAGCCTTACAGTCTCTGGGGCCAACGTCCTGACTTCC. Amino acids: CASSLTVSGANVLTS. The chain combines TRBV4-1 with TRBJ2-6; no clear D. CDR3 size: 15 residues. Per the germline V gene, CDR1 is MGHRA and CDR2 is YSYEKL. V was pared by 4 bases and J by 0 bases, with 7 bases between.

This clonotype has only a few counts. The chain is built from TRBV9 and TRBJ2-1, with a weak D call TRBD2 (6 bases). The CDR3 is 16 amino acids. The V end was cut by 0 bases, the J end by 3 bases, with 13 bases between. From germline, CDR1 is SGDLS and CDR2 YYNGEE. For the CDR3, the DNA is TGTGCCAGCAGCGTAGGAGTCGCGGGGAACTACAATGAGCAGTTCTTC. Translating it yields CASSVGVAGNYNEQFF.

A note on this clonotype: It may be a read error: a sequence one base away is much more abundant. V gene TRBV2 combines with J gene TRBJ1-1; 7 bases map to TRBD1. Per the germline V gene, CDR1 is SNHLY and CDR2 is FYNNEI. The CDR3 extends over 12 amino acids. CDR3 in amino acids: CAIQGGYTEAIF. The DNA for the CDR3 is TGTGCCATTCAGGGGGGATACACTGAAGCTATCTTT.

In its sample, this clonotype was seen a few times. The rearrangement links TRBV27 to TRBJ2-1, with D unresolved. CDR3 length: 16 residues. V gave up 4 bases and J gave up 0 bases, with 13 bases separating them. Germline assignment: CDR1 MNHEY and CDR2 SMNVEV (reference sequence). Here the CDR3 reads CASSSRLESSYNEQFF. The CDR3 DNA follows: TGTGCCAGCAGTTCGCGTCTAGAGAGCTCCTACAATGAGCAGTTCTTC.

A note on this clonotype: Possible read error: a much larger clone is one base away. The V and J genes are TRBV7-8 and TRBJ2-7; 7 nucleotides align to TRBD1. Germline V gives CDR1 SGHVS, CDR2 FQNEAQ. The trim removed 5 bases at V and 5 bases at J, leaving 6 bases unmatched. The CDR3 consists of 13 residues. The CDR3 sequence: CASSTDRKDEQYF. In DNA form, the CDR3 reads TGTGCCAGCAGCACGGACAGGAAAGACGAGCAGTACTTC.

A note on this clonotype: No conserved phenylalanine or tryptophan is present at the end of the CDR3, so a read error is the likely explanation. The genes are TRBV20-1 and TRBJ2-7; no definite D call. Trimming left V 1 base short and J 3 bases short, with 13 bases between. The CDR3 is made up of 14 amino acids. Germline-derived CDR1 and CDR2 are DFQATT and SNEGSKA (reference sequence). CDR3 coding DNA: TGCAGTGCTAGAGGGGTCGGCCGGAGCTACGAGCAGTACTCC. This sequence encodes CSARGVGRSYEQYS.

Details on this clonotype: Given a much more abundant clone one base away, this may be a read error. The rearrangement uses TRBV6-5 and TRBJ2-7; TRBD1 agrees at 7 bases. The CDR3 is made up of 16 amino acids. V was pared by 7 bases and J by 2 bases, with 14 bases of the junction left unmatched. The germline gives CDR1 MNHEY, CDR2 SVGAGI. This CDR3 reads CASILREGAYAYEQYF. The DNA of the CDR3 is TGTGCCAGCATCCTACGAGAGGGGGCCTATGCCTACGAGCAGTACTTC.

J is TRBJ2-1 and V is TRBV11-2; D not certain. CDR3 length: 13 amino acids. Trimming removed 2 bases from V and 9 bases from J, with 11 bases in between. The V gene's germline CDR1 is SGHAT and CDR2 FQNNGV. The CDR3: CASSLSGWVEQFF. DNA for the CDR3: TGTGCCAGCAGCTTATCAGGCTGGGTTGAGCAGTTCTTC.

This chain uses TRBV30 with TRBJ2-7; 9 bases line up with TRBD1. V lost 2 bases, J lost 3 bases, and 5 bases stayed unmatched. The length of the CDR3 is 14 residues. The germline CDR1 and CDR2 sequences are GTSNPN and SVGIG (reference sequence). The CDR3 nucleotides are TGTGCCTGGAGTACCATGGGACAGGGCTACGAGCAGTACTTC. Translated, it gives CAWSTMGQGYEQYF. Full variable domain (missing parts from reference TRBV30 and TRBJ2-7): SQTIHQWPATLVQPVGSPLSLECTVEGTSNPNLYWYRQAAGRGLQLLFYSVGIGQISSEVPQNLSASRPQDRQFILSSKKLLLSDSGFYLCAWSTMGQGYEQYFGPGTRLTVT.

This clonotype was counted ten times or more. The rearrangement links TRBV2 to TRBJ1-1; unclear D gene. CDR1 is SNHLY, CDR2 FYNNEI, per germline. The germline V and J ends were trimmed by 8 bases and 6 bases, with 13 bases remaining between them. The CDR3 loop spans 12 amino acids. DNA of the CDR3: TGTGCCAGCCACGAAGGTGTAGCTGAAGCTTTCTTT. This translates into CASHEGVAEAFF.

A word on this clonotype: One end of the junction does not line up with germline, which may come from a read error. V usage is TRBV6-5 and J usage is TRBJ2-7, with D possibly being TRBD1 or TRBD2 (5 bases each). Germline V gene sequence: CDR1 MNHEY, CDR2 SVGAGI. This CDR3 comprises 14 residues. CDR3 coding DNA: TGTGACAGCAGCCCATTCCCCGGGGCATACGAGCAGTACTTC. As protein: CDSSPFPGAYEQYF.